This T cell receptor (beta chain) stems from a study of T-cell reconstitution after alpha-beta-depleted transplantation in children. Overall study findings and caveats: From newly produced T cells came most of the T-cell counts and diversity one year after transplant.

This CDR3 spans 16 amino acids. Germline CDR1 is MDHEN and CDR2 is SYDVKM. V lost 3 bases and J 4 bases, leaving 16 bases between the germline ends. Concerning this clonotype: The antigen is not known.

The TCRbeta library incorporated unique molecular identifiers. TCRdb analysed the PCR reads with MiXCR anew, one entry per CDR3 protein. The repertoire holds about 490,000 distinct CDR3 sequences, with 10% to 13% as singletons. V and J are TRBV28 and TRBJ2-1; D is ambiguous. The TCR sequence derives from a child aged 2 to 10 with inherited bone marrow failure, due to receive a stem cell transplant. The starting material was PBMCs, obtained before TCRalphabeta/CD19-depleted stem cell transplant. The CDR3 nucleotides are TGTGCCAGCAGTTTGTTAGAGACGGGTGGTTACAATGAGCAGTTCTTC. Its protein is CASSLLETGGYNEQFF.